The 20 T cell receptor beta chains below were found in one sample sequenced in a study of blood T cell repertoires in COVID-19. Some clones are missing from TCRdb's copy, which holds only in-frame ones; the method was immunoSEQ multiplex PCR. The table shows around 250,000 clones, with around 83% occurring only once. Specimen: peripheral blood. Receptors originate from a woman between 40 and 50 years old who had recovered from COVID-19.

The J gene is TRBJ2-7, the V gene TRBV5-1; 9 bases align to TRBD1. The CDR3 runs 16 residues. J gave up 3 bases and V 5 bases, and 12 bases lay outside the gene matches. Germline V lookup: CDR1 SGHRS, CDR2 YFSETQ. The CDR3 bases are TGCGCCAGCAGGCAACAACCGGGACAGGGCCTCTACGAGCAGTACTTC. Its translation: CASRQQPGQGLYEQYF.

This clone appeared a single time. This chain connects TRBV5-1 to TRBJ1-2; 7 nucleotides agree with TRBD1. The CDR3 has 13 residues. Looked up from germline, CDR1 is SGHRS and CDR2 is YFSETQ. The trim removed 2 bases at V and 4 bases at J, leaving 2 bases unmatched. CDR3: CASSFRDSYGYTF. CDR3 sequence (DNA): TGCGCCAGCAGCTTTAGGGACAGCTATGGCTACACCTTC. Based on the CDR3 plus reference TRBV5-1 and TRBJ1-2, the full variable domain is KAGVTQTPRYLIKTRGQQVTLSCSPISGHRSVSWYQQTPGQGLQFLFEYFSETQRNKGNFPGRFSGRQFSNSRSEMNVSTLELGDSALYLCASSFRDSYGYTFGSGTRLTVV.

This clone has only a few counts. The DNA of the CDR3 is TGTGCCACCAGCAGGACAAAAGATTCACCCCTCCACTTT. It translates to CATSRTKDSPLHF. The gene calls are TRBV15 and TRBJ1-6; D is unclear. The germline V gene has CDR1 LNHNV and CDR2 YYDKDF (reference sequence). The CDR3 length is 13 residues. Trimming stripped 3 bases from V and 8 bases from J, with 8 bases between.

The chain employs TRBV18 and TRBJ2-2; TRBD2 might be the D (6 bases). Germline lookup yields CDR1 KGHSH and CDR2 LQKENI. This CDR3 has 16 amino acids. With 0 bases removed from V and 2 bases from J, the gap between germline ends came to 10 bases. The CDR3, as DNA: TGTGCCAGCTCACCACCCGGGGGTCCCAACACCGGGGAGCTGTTTTTT. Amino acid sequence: CASSPPGGPNTGELFF. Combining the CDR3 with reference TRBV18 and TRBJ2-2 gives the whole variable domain NAGVMQNPRHLVRRRGQEARLRCSPMKGHSHVYWYRQLPEEGLKFMVYLQKENIIDESGMPKERFSAEFPKEGPSILRIQQVVRGDSAAYFCASSPPGGPNTGELFFGEGSRLTVL.

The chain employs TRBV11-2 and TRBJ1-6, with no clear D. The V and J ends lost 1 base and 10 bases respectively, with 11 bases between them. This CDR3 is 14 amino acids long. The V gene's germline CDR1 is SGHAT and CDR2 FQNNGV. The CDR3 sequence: CASSLVQSRSPLHF. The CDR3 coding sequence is TGTGCCAGCAGCTTAGTACAGTCAAGATCACCCCTCCACTTT.

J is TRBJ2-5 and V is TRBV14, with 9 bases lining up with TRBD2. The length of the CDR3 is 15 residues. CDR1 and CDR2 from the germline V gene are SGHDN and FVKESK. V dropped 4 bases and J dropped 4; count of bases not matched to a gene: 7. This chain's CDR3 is CASSRRGGLGETQYF. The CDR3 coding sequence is TGTGCCAGCAGCCGGCGGGGGGGACTCGGAGAGACCCAGTACTTC.

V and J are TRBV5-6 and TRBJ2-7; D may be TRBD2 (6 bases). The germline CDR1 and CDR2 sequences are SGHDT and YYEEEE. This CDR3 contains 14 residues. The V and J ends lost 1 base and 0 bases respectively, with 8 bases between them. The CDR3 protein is CASSLSSGSYEQYF. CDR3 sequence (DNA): TGTGCCAGCAGCTTGAGTAGCGGCTCCTACGAGCAGTACTTC.

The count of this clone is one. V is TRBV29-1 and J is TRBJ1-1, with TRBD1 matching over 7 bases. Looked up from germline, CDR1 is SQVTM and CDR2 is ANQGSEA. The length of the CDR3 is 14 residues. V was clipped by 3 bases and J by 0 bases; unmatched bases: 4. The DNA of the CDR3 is TGCAGCGTTGACTTAGGGGGCGTGAACACTGAAGCTTTCTTT. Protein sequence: CSVDLGGVNTEAFF. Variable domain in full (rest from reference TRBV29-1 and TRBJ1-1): SAVISQKPSRDICQRGTSLTIQCQVDSQVTMMFWYRQQPGQSLTLIATANQGSEATYESGFVIDKFPISRPNLTFSTLTVSNMSPEDSSIYLCSVDLGGVNTEAFFGQGTRLTVV.

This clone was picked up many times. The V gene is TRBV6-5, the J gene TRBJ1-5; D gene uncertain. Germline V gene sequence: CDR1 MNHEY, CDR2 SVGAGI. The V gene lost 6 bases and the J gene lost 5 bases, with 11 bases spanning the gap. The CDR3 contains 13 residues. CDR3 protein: CASRATQDQPQHF. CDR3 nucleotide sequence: TGTGCCAGCAGGGCCACTCAGGATCAGCCCCAGCATTTT.

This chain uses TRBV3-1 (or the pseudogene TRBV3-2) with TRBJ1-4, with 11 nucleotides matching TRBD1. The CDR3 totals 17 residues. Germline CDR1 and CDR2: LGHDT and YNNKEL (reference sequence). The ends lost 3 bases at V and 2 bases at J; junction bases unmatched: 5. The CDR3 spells CASSQWTGGSTNEKLFF. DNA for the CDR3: TGTGCCAGCAGCCAGTGGACAGGGGGCTCGACTAATGAAAAACTGTTTTTT.

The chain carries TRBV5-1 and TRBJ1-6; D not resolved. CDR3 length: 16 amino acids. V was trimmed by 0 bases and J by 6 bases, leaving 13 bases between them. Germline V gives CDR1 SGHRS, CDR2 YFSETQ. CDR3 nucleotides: TGCGCCAGCAGCTTGGTGGAAGGCAGCGTTAATTCACCCCTCCACTTT. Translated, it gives CASSLVEGSVNSPLHF.

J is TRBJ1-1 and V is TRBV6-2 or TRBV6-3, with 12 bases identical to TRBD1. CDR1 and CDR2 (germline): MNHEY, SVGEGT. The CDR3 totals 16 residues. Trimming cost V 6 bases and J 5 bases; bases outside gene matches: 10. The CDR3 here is CASSHGTGGVRTEAFF. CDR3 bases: TGTGCCAGCAGCCACGGGACAGGGGGCGTCAGGACTGAAGCTTTCTTT.

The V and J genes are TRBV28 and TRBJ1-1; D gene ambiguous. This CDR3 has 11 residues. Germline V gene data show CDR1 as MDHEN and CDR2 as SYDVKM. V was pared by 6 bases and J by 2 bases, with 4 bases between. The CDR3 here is CASSSNTEAFF. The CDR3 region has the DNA TGTGCCAGCAGCTCCAACACTGAAGCTTTCTTT.

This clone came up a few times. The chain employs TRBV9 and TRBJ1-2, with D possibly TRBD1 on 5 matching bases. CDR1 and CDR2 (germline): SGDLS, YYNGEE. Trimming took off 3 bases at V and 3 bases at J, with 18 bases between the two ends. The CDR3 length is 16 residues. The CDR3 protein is CASSGRQGTFDYGYTF. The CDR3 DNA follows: TGTGCCAGCAGCGGACGCCAGGGCACCTTCGACTATGGCTACACCTTC.

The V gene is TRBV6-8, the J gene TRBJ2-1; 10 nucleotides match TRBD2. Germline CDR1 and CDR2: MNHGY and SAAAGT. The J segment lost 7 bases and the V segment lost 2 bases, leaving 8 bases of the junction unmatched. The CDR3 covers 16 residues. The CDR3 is CASSYERGGLGNEQFF. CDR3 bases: TGTGCCAGCAGTTACGAGCGGGGGGGTCTGGGGAATGAGCAGTTCTTC.

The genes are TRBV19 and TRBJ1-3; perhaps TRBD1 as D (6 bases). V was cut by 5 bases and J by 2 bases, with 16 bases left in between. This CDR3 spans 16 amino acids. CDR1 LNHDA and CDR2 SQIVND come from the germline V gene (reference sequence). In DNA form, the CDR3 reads TGTGCCAGTAGTTGGGACATCCGAGGAACTGGAAACACCATATATTTT. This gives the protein CASSWDIRGTGNTIYF.

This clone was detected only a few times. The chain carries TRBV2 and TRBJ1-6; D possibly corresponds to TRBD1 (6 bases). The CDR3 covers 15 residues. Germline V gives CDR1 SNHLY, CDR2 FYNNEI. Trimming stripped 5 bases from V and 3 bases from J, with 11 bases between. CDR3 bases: TGTGCCAGCAGTTACAGGGTAGGCTATAATTCACCCCTCCACTTT. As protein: CASSYRVGYNSPLHF.

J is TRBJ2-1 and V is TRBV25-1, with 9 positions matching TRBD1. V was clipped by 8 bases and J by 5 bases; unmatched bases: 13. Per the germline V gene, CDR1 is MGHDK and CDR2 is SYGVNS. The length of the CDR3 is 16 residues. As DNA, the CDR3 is TGTGCCAGCCGGCCTCCCGGGACAGGGAGCAACAATGAGCAGTTCTTC. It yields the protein CASRPPGTGSNNEQFF. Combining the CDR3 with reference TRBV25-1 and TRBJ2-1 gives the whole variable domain EADIYQTPRYLVIGTGKKITLECSQTMGHDKMYWYQQDPGMELHLIHYSYGVNSTEKGDLSSESTVSRIRTEHFPLTLESARPSHTSQYLCASRPPGTGSNNEQFFGPGTRLTVL.

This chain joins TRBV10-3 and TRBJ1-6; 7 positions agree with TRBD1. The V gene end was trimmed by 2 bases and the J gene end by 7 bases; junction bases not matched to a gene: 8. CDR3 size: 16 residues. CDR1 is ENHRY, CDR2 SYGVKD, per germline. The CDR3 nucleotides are TGTGCCATCAGTGAGATCGAGGGGGCGCGGAATTCACCCCTCCACTTT. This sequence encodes CAISEIEGARNSPLHF.

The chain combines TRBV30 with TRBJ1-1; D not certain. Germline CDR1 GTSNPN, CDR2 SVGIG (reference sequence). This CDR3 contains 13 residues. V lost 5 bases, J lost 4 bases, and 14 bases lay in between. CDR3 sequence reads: CAWGGFGGTEAFF. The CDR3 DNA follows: TGTGCCTGGGGAGGATTCGGCGGCACTGAAGCTTTCTTT.